Listed below are T cell receptor beta chains from one sample, sequenced in a study of type 1 regulatory T cells. TCRdb called the reads again in MiXCR, with one record for every CDR3 protein. Altogether fewer than 70,000 distinct CDR3 sequences are present, roughly three fifths being singletons, with the ten largest covering less than 8.5%. Antigens of these TCRs are unknown. Sequenced: cultured T cells, either the whole culture or a sorted T cell fraction (not recorded which). The receptors stem from a human donor in good health. CDR3s include the opening cysteine and the closing phenylalanine or tryptophan. The D gene is left open where the match is weak. Expanded clones get a size class; other rows say once, few or many, or leave the size out.

.	TRBV20-1	TRBD2	TRBJ2-5	TGCAGTGCCAACCTGGGACTAGCGGGAGCTGAGACCCAGTACTTC	CSANLGLAGAETQYF
few	TRBV6-1	.	TRBJ2-7	TGTGCCAGCAGTGAGACGGCCTCCTACGAGCAGTACTTC	CASSETASYEQYF
.	TRBV6-1	.	TRBJ2-5	TGTGCCAGCAGTCCCCTGGCGCCGGGATTAAGAGAGACCCAGTACTTC	CASSPLAPGLRETQYF
.	TRBV18	.	TRBJ1-1	TGTGCCAGCTCACCACCTTTCTCCAGAATGAACACTGAAGCTTTCTTT	CASSPPFSRMNTEAFF
.	TRBV12-3/TRBV12-4	TRBD2	TRBJ2-5	TGTGCCAGCAGCGCCCTGGGAGGGGAGACCCAGTACTTC	CASSALGGETQYF
.	TRBV12-3/TRBV12-4	.	TRBJ2-2	TGTGCCAGCAGTCCTCGGGCTAGAGGGGCCGGGGAGCTGTTTTTT	CASSPRARGAGELFF
few	TRBV27	.	TRBJ1-1	TGTGCCAGCAGTTTATTGGGCGGGAACACTGAAGCTTTCTTT	CASSLLGGNTEAFF
.	TRBV7-9	.	TRBJ2-5	TGTGCCAGCAGTCAACCAGGGCGGCTGGCGACCCAGTACTTC	CASSQPGRLATQYF
once	TRBV7-2	.	TRBJ2-2	TGTGCCAGCAGCTTAGACCCCGCGAACACCGGGGAGCTGTTTTTT	CASSLDPANTGELFF
once	TRBV20-1	TRBD2	TRBJ2-4	TGCAGTGCTAGCGGGAGGGCCCAAAACATTCAGTACTTC	CSASGRAQNIQYF
once	TRBV9	.	TRBJ1-6	TGTGCCAGCAGCGTCATGGGTTGGGATTCACCCCTCCACTTT	CASSVMGWDSPLHF
.	TRBV13	.	TRBJ2-5	TGTGCCAGCAGAAGGACAGCGGAGGAGACCCAGTACTTC	CASRRTAEETQYF
few	TRBV7-9	TRBD1	TRBJ1-2	TGTGCCAGCAGCTTAGCCGCCGACAGGGGCTATGGCTACACCTTC	CASSLAADRGYGYTF
few	TRBV27	.	TRBJ2-4	TGTGCCAGCAGATCCCCGGACAGACGTATTCAGTACTTC	CASRSPDRRIQYF
.	TRBV20-1	.	TRBJ2-7	TGCAGTGCTAAAGAACAGGGGAGGGACGAGCAGTACTTC	CSAKEQGRDEQYF
.	TRBV10-3	.	TRBJ2-7	TGTGCCATCAGTGCGGCGGAAGAGAAGTACTTC	CAISAAEEKYF
.	TRBV7-9	.	TRBJ1-5	TGTGCCAGCAGCCCACCCGGAGGGGGGAGCAATCAGCCCCAGCATTTT	CASSPPGGGSNQPQHF
.	TRBV7-8	TRBD2	TRBJ2-7	TGTGCCAGCAGCTTAGTGGGGACTAGCTCCACAACCTACGAGCAGTACTTC	CASSLVGTSSTTYEQYF
.	TRBV5-1	TRBD2	TRBJ2-2	TGCGCCAGCAGCGAACGTAGCGGGAGGAGCACCGGGGAGCTGTTTTTT	CASSERSGRSTGELFF
few	TRBV28	TRBD2	TRBJ2-4	TGTGCCAGCAGCAAGTGGGAGGGAAACATTCAGTACTTC	CASSKWEGNIQYF
.	TRBV7-2	.	TRBJ1-6	TGTGCCAGCAGCTTTCAGGGGATAAATTCACCCCTCCACTTT	CASSFQGINSPLHF
few	TRBV7-8	.	TRBJ2-1	TGTGCCAGCAGCTCGGCGGGACAGTTTAACAATGAGCAGTTCTTC	CASSSAGQFNNEQFF
.	TRBV18	.	TRBJ2-2	TGTGCCAGCTCACCAGGACAGTGGATAGGGGAGCTGTTTTTT	CASSPGQWIGELFF
few	TRBV6-5	.	TRBJ2-1	TGTGCCAGCAGCAACTTAGCAGTAAGCTCCTACAATGAGCAGTTCTTC	CASSNLAVSSYNEQFF
.	TRBV18	TRBD2	TRBJ2-1	TGTGCCAGCCAGGGGCAGCGGGAGAACAATGAGCAGTTCTTC	CASQGQRENNEQFF
once	TRBV18	TRBD2	TRBJ2-2	TGTGCCAGCTCACCAGTCCGAGCGGGACCAAACCTCGGGGAGCTGTTTTTT	CASSPVRAGPNLGELFF
.	TRBV12-3/TRBV12-4	.	TRBJ2-5	TGTGCCAGCAGTTTAGGGGTCGAGTCGACCCAGTACTTC	CASSLGVESTQYF